Listed below are T cell receptor beta chains from one sample, sequenced in a study of human T cells and chemical hapten exposure. In TCRdb, the RACE reads were re-called with MiXCR into one record per CDR3 protein. The sample consists of tens of thousands of distinct CDR3 sequences, around 13% of them appearing once. The sequenced sample was whole blood, obtained in connection with sensitization to the hapten diphenylcyclopropenone (DPC). Source of these receptors: a woman aged 45-59 years with alopecia areata. Some clones in this sample may be carry-over from other donors' samples. CDR3s include the opening cysteine and the closing phenylalanine or tryptophan. The D gene is left open where the match is weak. Size is stated for part of the rows, as once, few or many counts, or as a class when the clone is expanded.

>TRBV27|TRBJ2-7|.|.
CASMNRMRYEQYF
TGTGCCAGCATGAATCGTATGAGGTACGAGCAGTACTTC
>TRBV18|TRBJ1-1|.|few
CASSLNSGELNTEAFF
TGTGCCAGCTCACTAAACTCCGGGGAGCTGAACACTGAAGCTTTCTTT
>TRBV4-1|TRBJ1-2|.|.
CASSLQPGDYGYTF
TGCGCCAGCAGCCTCCAACCTGGGGATTATGGCTACACCTTC
>TRBV20-1|TRBJ2-7|.|many
CSAYGHSEQYF
TGCAGTGCTTATGGACATTCCGAGCAGTACTTC
>TRBV7-6|TRBJ2-7|.|many
CASSPGSYEQYF
TGTGCCAGCAGCCCTGGGAGCTACGAGCAGTACTTC
>TRBV28|TRBJ2-7|.|few
CASSLRRGYSEQYF
TGTGCCAGCAGTTTACGTAGGGGGTACTCCGAGCAGTACTTC
>TRBV29-1|TRBJ2-1|.|few
CSVFKSSYNEQFF
TGCAGCGTCTTTAAGAGCTCCTACAATGAGCAGTTCTTC
>TRBV3-1|TRBJ2-1|.|.
CVSSQNGVRRDEQFF
TGTGTCAGCAGCCAAAATGGCGTAAGGCGGGATGAGCAGTTCTTC
>TRBV11-2|TRBJ1-1|TRBD1|few
CASSSLGQGVRAFF
TGTGCCAGCAGCTCCCTGGGACAGGGGGTAAGAGCTTTCTTT
>TRBV28|TRBJ1-4|.|.
CASTGAYEKLFF
TGTGCCAGCACGGGGGCTTATGAAAAACTGTTTTTT
>TRBV20-1|TRBJ1-2|TRBD1|few
CSASHGTAIGYTF
TGCAGTGCTAGCCACGGGACAGCTATTGGCTACACCTTC
>TRBV7-9|TRBJ2-3|.|few
CATDRQATDTQYF
TGTGCCACCGATAGACAGGCCACAGATACGCAGTATTTT
>TRBV28|TRBJ2-7|.|.
CASSRRLSLTYEQYF
TGTGCCAGCAGCCGAAGGTTATCCTTGACCTACGAGCAGTACTTC
>TRBV2|TRBJ2-2|.|.
CASSEEGTNTGELFF
TGTGCCAGCAGTGAAGAGGGAACTAACACCGGGGAGCTGTTTTTT
>TRBV27|TRBJ2-7|.|.
CASSLRSPYFYEQYF
TGTGCCAGCAGTTTAAGGAGTCCCTATTTCTACGAGCAGTACTTC
>TRBV2|TRBJ1-1|.|many
CASSLDRMNTEAFF
TGTGCCAGCAGCCTAGACAGGATGAACACTGAAGCTTTCTTT
>TRBV11-2|TRBJ1-5|.|many
CASSLVANQPQHF
TGTGCCAGCAGCTTAGTAGCGAATCAGCCCCAGCATTTT
>TRBV6-2/TRBV6-3|TRBJ2-7|.|.
CASSPGPTYYEQYF
TGTGCCAGCAGTCCTGGACCTACGTACTACGAGCAGTACTTC
>TRBV9|TRBJ1-2|.|.
CASSGDGYTF
TGTGCCAGCAGCGGTGATGGCTACACCTTC
>TRBV9|TRBJ2-1|TRBD2|few
CASSVLAGVINEQFF
TGTGCCAGCAGCGTACTAGCGGGAGTTATCAATGAGCAGTTCTTC
>TRBV20-1|TRBJ1-2|TRBD1|few
CSATGQGNYGYTF
TGCAGTGCTACGGGACAGGGGAACTATGGCTACACCTTC
>TRBV13|TRBJ2-5|.|.
CASSPGSQETQYF
TGTGCCAGCAGCCCCGGCAGCCAAGAGACCCAGTACTTC
>TRBV29-1|TRBJ1-4|.|few
CSVGRGPGEKLFF
TGCAGCGTTGGGCGGGGCCCGGGGGAAAAACTGTTTTTT
>TRBV11-3|TRBJ2-1|TRBD2|.
CASSPTTQREYSYNEQFF
TGTGCCAGCAGCCCAACCACCCAGCGGGAGTACTCGTACAATGAGCAGTTCTTC
>TRBV21-1|TRBJ1-2|.|.
CASTGGRYGYTF
TGTGCGTCCACCGGGGGGCGCTATGGCTACACCTTC
>TRBV7-9|TRBJ2-2|.|many
CASSSPIRNTGELFF
TGTGCCAGCAGCTCCCCAATTCGGAACACCGGGGAGCTGTTTTTT
>TRBV14|TRBJ2-2|.|many
CASSLFQGSTGELFF
TGTGCCAGCAGCCTGTTTCAGGGTTCCACCGGGGAGCTGTTTTTT
>TRBV20-1|TRBJ2-3|TRBD2|.
CSAYVAGGTDTQYF
TGCAGTGCCTACGTAGCGGGAGGGACAGATACGCAGTATTTT
>TRBV7-2|TRBJ2-4|.|.
CASSPTDSAKNIQYF
TGTGCCAGCAGCCCAACAGACTCGGCCAAAAACATTCAGTACTTC
>TRBV7-2|TRBJ2-7|.|few
CASSPRLLSSYEQYF
TGTGCCAGCAGCCCCCGGCTCCTAAGCTCCTACGAGCAGTACTTC
>TRBV5-8|TRBJ2-1|TRBD2|.
CASIRGTAGGLNEQFF
TGTGCCAGCATCCGCGGGACAGCGGGAGGTCTTAATGAGCAGTTCTTC
>TRBV5-4|TRBJ2-3|.|few
CASSTGLVLDTQYF
TGTGCCAGCAGCACTGGACTGGTACTAGATACGCAGTATTTT
>TRBV20-1|TRBJ2-3|.|.
CSARALGRDGTDTQYF
TGCAGTGCTAGAGCCTTGGGAAGGGATGGCACAGATACGCAGTATTTT
>TRBV28|TRBJ1-2|TRBD1|many
CASSNRGRFGYTF
TGTGCCAGCAGCAACAGGGGGCGCTTTGGCTACACCTTC
>TRBV11-3|TRBJ2-2|.|few
CASSPTTNTGELFF
TGTGCCAGCAGCCCTACCACGAACACCGGGGAGCTGTTTTTT
>TRBV6-1|TRBJ1-5|.|few
CASTMEGNQPQHF
TGTGCCAGCACCATGGAAGGCAATCAGCCCCAGCATTTT
>TRBV10-3|TRBJ1-1|TRBD1|few
CAISLRRTGDTNTEAFF
TGTGCCATCAGTCTAAGACGGACAGGGGACACGAACACTGAAGCTTTCTTT
>TRBV7-9|TRBJ2-3|.|few
CASSPEIVTDTQYF
TGTGCCAGCAGCCCAGAGATAGTCACAGATACGCAGTATTTT
>TRBV10-3|TRBJ2-5|TRBD1|.
CAISKTGASQETQYF
TGTGCCATCAGCAAGACAGGGGCCTCCCAAGAGACCCAGTACTTC
>TRBV6-2/TRBV6-3|TRBJ2-7|TRBD1|few
CASSYTGTGSFYEQYF
TGTGCCAGCAGTTACACCGGGACAGGGTCGTTCTACGAGCAGTACTTC
>TRBV19|TRBJ1-5|.|few
CASSSLDSYSNQPQHF
TGTGCCAGTAGCTCGCTCGACAGTTATAGCAATCAGCCCCAGCATTTT
>TRBV28|TRBJ2-3|.|many
CASSYYSVGSTTDTQYF
TGTGCCAGCAGTTACTATTCTGTGGGGTCGACCACAGATACGCAGTATTTT